Below, one T cell receptor (beta chain) is given with its context. Germline values: CDR1 KGHSH, CDR2 LQKENI. The CDR3 has 15 amino acids. V shed 2 bases and J 2 bases; nucleotides not matched to a gene: 6. Methods used by the authors: Amplification of reference gene primers was used by the study to estimate nucleated cell counts. Produced via immunoSEQ multiplex PCR; TCRdb's table is partial and in-frame only. V and J calls and clone size are given by that table; D and trimming were obtained from the DNA. The sample comprises roughly 17,000 clones, approximately 86% of which are singletons, and approximately 14% rests with the top ten. This record comes from a study of blood T cell repertoires in COVID-19. Study-level information: Samples came from the United States, Italy and Spain, spanning acute and convalescent COVID-19. In each case, the material was cDNA or gDNA derived from T cells, B-cell-depleted T cells, or PBMCs.

This TCR was recovered from a human donor in a cohort sampled during active COVID-19. The chain is built from TRBV18 and TRBJ2-7; 7 nucleotides agree with TRBD2. The sequenced material came from peripheral blood. The CDR3 DNA follows: TGTGCCAGCTCACCAGAACCCGGGGGGACCTACGAGCAGTACTTC. As protein: CASSPEPGGTYEQYF.